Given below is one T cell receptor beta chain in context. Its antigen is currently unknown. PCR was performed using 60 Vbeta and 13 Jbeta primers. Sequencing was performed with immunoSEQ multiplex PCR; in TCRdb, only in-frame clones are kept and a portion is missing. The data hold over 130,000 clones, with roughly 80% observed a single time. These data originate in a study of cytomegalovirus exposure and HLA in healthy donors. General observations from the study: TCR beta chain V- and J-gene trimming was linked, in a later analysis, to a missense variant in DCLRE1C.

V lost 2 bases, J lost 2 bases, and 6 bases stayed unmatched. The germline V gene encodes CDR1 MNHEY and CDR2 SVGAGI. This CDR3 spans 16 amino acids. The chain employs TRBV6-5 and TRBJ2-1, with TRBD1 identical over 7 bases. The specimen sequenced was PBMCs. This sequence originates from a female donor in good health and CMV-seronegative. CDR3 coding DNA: TGTGCCAGCAGTTACGCATCCGGGACAGCCTACAATGAGCAGTTCTTC. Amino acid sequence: CASSYASGTAYNEQFF.